This TCR beta chain came from a study of PD-1 blockade in classical Hodgkin lymphoma. The germline V gene encodes CDR1 MNHEY and CDR2 SMNVEV (reference sequence). The CDR3 has 14 residues. J lost 2 bases, V lost 3 bases, and 3 bases had no gene match. This table comes from immunoSEQ multiplex PCR, and its TCRdb copy is limited to in-frame clones, with some not included. The data contain roughly 60,000 clones, more than 80% of them singletons. This sample's time point: cycle 4 day 1 (C4D1), after around six weeks of nivolumab. Relapse was seen in all patients after autologous stem cell transplantation, and brentuximab vedotin exposure was variable.

The sequencing used peripheral blood mononuclear cells (PBMCs), collected before the fourth cycle of nivolumab. The receptor was isolated from a human donor with classical Hodgkin lymphoma. This chain uses TRBV27 with TRBJ2-7, with 8 bases that match TRBD1. CDR3 region: CASSLQGATYEQYF. Written as DNA, the CDR3 is TGTGCCAGCAGTTTGCAGGGGGCAACCTACGAGCAGTACTTC.